Below, 11 T cell receptor beta chains from the same sample are listed, as sequenced in a study of T cell responses to AZD1222 COVID-19 vaccine. The repertoire was sequenced with immunoSEQ multiplex PCR; TCRdb's copy has only in-frame clones and lacks some. The sample has 150,000 to 200,000 clones, approximately 94% seen once. This specimen was peripheral blood, taken on day 0 of AZD1222 vaccination. The receptors originated from an adult in good health.

This rearrangement joins TRBV7-8 to TRBJ2-1; the D call may be TRBD1 or TRBD2 (5 bases each). V lost 3 bases and J 7 bases, leaving 28 bases between the germline ends. Germline assignment: CDR1 SGHVS and CDR2 FQNEAQ. CDR3 size: 19 residues. CDR3 bases: TGTGCCAGCAGCTTCCGGGGACGGGGTTTGGTCCGAAGCCTAAATGAGCAGTTCTTC. Amino acids: CASSFRGRGLVRSLNEQFF.

This sequence joins TRBV24-1 and TRBJ2-2; D is unresolved. The CDR3 runs 13 residues. The ends were cut back, 2 bases at V and 7 bases at J, with 7 bases in the middle. Per germline, CDR1 KGHDR and CDR2 SFDVKD. In DNA form, the CDR3 reads TGTGCCACCAGTGATTACTTTGTCGGGGAGCTGTTTTTT. Protein: CATSDYFVGELFF.

V and J are TRBV19 and TRBJ1-5; D is uncertain. V was clipped by 0 bases and J by 0 bases, with 9 bases between them. Germline V CDR1 and CDR2: LNHDA, SQIVND (reference sequence). The CDR3 has 16 amino acids. CDR3 coding DNA: TGTGCCAGTAGTATAGACGGCAGCTTTAGCAATCAGCCCCAGCATTTT. Translated: CASSIDGSFSNQPQHF.

The CDR3 DNA sequence: TGTGCCAGCAGCCAAGTTCCACAGGGGGCTAATTCACCCCTCCACTTT. It specifies CASSQVPQGANSPLHF. The rearrangement links TRBV3-1 (or the pseudogene TRBV3-2) to TRBJ1-6, with 9 bases that match TRBD1. V lost 1 base and J lost 6; bases outside the gene matches: 4. The CDR3 runs 16 residues. Germline V CDR1 and CDR2: LGHDT, YNNKEL (reference sequence).

The J gene is TRBJ2-3, the V gene TRBV5-4; D is unclear. Trimming pared 0 bases from V and 6 bases from J, leaving 17 bases between. This CDR3 is 16 amino acids long. CDR1 is SGHNT and CDR2 is YYREEE in the germline V gene (reference sequence). This CDR3 reads CASSLGRDPMQDTQYF. CDR3 nucleotide sequence: TGTGCCAGCAGCTTGGGGCGCGACCCCATGCAGGATACGCAGTATTTT.

The V call is TRBV7-6, the J call TRBJ2-7, with 11 bases identical to TRBD1. Trimming cost V 3 bases and J 0 bases; bases outside gene matches: 4. CDR1 and CDR2 (germline): SGHVS, FNYEAQ. This CDR3 has 16 residues. CDR3 sequence (DNA): TGTGCCAGCAGCTTGGGACAGGGGGTACTCTCCTACGAGCAGTACTTC. It is translated as CASSLGQGVLSYEQYF.

The chain uses TRBV19 and TRBJ1-5; D is possibly TRBD1 (5 bases). Germline V gene lookup returns CDR1 LNHDA and CDR2 SQIVND (reference sequence). The CDR3 length is 15 residues. Trimming removed 7 bases from V and 11 bases from J, with 24 bases in between. CDR3 loop: CASTSSRDGGRAQHF. CDR3 DNA: TGTGCCAGTACCTCAAGCAGGGATGGGGGGAGGGCCCAGCATTTT.

The chain combines TRBV6-5 with TRBJ1-2; D perhaps matches TRBD1 (6 bases). The ends were cut back, 7 bases at V and 0 bases at J, with 12 bases in the middle. The CDR3 consists of 14 residues. Germline loops: CDR1 MNHEY, CDR2 SVGAGI. The CDR3 protein is CASTTGRANYGYTF. CDR3 nucleotide sequence: TGTGCCAGCACTACAGGGAGGGCTAACTATGGCTACACCTTC.

As DNA, the CDR3 is TGTGCCAGCACCCGCCAGGGTCAGCACCCTCCTTACGAGCAGTACTTC. It is translated as CASTRQGQHPPYEQYF. This chain connects TRBV27 to TRBJ2-7, with D perhaps matching TRBD1 (5 bases). V was pared by 7 bases and J by 4 bases, with 23 bases between. The CDR3 consists of 16 residues. Per germline, CDR1 MNHEY and CDR2 SMNVEV (reference sequence).

This clone was found many times. The gene calls are TRBV2 and TRBJ2-2; perhaps TRBD2 as D (5 bases). CDR3 length: 13 residues. Germline CDR1 SNHLY, CDR2 FYNNEI. The V and J ends lost 0 bases and 6 bases respectively, with 5 bases between them. CDR3 loop: CASSEARAGELFF. The CDR3 DNA sequence: TGTGCCAGCAGTGAAGCGCGGGCCGGGGAGCTGTTTTTT.

The rearrangement uses TRBV6-5 and TRBJ1-2, with TRBD1 identical over 9 bases. The CDR3 has 14 residues. Unmatched junction bases numbered 5, after V lost 6 bases and J lost 3 bases. Germline assignment: CDR1 MNHEY and CDR2 SVGAGI. CDR3 region: CASRGDRAYYGYTF. Written as DNA, the CDR3 is TGTGCCAGCAGAGGGGACAGGGCTTACTATGGCTACACCTTC.